This note documents a single T cell receptor (beta chain) sequence. Its antigen remains unidentified. Sequenced with the Oncomine TCR Beta short-read assay was DNA taken from cultured CD4+ T cells. Genomic DNA extraction was carried out from cultured CD4+ T cells. MiXCR, applied by TCRdb to the PCR reads, yields one record per CDR3 protein. The repertoire has roughly 4,000 distinct CDR3 sequences, roughly 15% of them found once; the top ten carry approximately 19%. Trimming took 4 bases from V and 0 from J, leaving 10 bases between them. Looked up from germline, CDR1 is SNHLY and CDR2 is FYNNEI. The CDR3 is 14 residues long. The data were obtained in a study of vaccination and CD4 T cells after COVID-19. Whole-study context: Stimulation of the cells used overlapping spike peptide pools from SARS-CoV-2 and from the common cold coronaviruses HCoV-NL63, HCoV-OC43 and HCoV-229E. Every culture used as a control got a CEFX pool, an HIV-1 Nef pool, or no peptide.

Stated treatment: roughly ten-day PBMC culture with coronavirus spike peptide pools or control peptides (ViraFEST assay). This receptor was taken from a human donor who had recovered from COVID-19. The sample comprised CD4+ T cells from blood, cultured in vitro. The chain has TRBV2 and TRBJ2-7, with D possibly TRBD1 on 5 matching bases. In DNA form, the CDR3 reads TGTGCCAGCAGTGTATGGGGCGCCTCCTACGAGCAGTACTTC. As protein: CASSVWGASYEQYF. The variable domain in full, completed from reference TRBV2 and TRBJ2-7, reads EPEVTQTPSHQVTQMGQEVILRCVPISNHLYFYWYRQILGQKVEFLVSFYNNEISEKSEIFDDQFSVERPDGSNFTLKIRSTKLEDSAMYFCASSVWGASYEQYFGPGTRLTVT.